Listed here is a single T cell receptor beta chain. These data belong to a study of blood T cell repertoires in COVID-19. Overall study context: T cells, B-cell-depleted T cells, or PBMCs supplied cDNA or gDNA.

Germline CDR1 and CDR2: SQVTM and ANQGSEA. The CDR3 has 15 amino acids. Trimming shortened V by 1 base and J by 7 bases, and 16 bases separated the two germline ends. Sequencing was performed with immunoSEQ multiplex PCR; in TCRdb, only in-frame clones are kept and a portion is missing. The table lists about 260,000 clones, around nine tenths of them singletons. The source of this sequence is a man in his forties who had recovered from COVID-19. Sequenced: peripheral blood. This rearrangement joins TRBV29-1 to TRBJ1-4; tentative D call: TRBD1 (6 bases). CDR3 nucleotide sequence: TGCAGCGTTGAAGCTGGGAGGGAGGGGGGTGAAAAACTGTTTTTT. Translation gives CSVEAGREGGEKLFF.